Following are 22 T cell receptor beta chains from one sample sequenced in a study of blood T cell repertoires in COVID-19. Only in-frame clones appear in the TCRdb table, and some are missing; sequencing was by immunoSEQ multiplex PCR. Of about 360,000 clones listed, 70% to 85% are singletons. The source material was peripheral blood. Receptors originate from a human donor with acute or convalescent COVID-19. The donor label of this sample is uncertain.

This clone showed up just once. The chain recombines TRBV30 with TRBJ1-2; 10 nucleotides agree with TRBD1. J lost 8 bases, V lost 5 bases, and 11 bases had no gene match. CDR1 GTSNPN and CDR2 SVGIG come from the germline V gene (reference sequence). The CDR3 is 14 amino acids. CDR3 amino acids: CAWVRQGAQRGYTF. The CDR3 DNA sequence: TGTGCCTGGGTCAGACAGGGGGCGCAGCGCGGCTACACCTTC.

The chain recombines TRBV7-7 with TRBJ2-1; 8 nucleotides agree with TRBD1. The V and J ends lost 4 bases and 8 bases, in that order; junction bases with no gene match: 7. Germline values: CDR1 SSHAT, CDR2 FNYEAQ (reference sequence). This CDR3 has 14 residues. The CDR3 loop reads CASSSGQGRDEQFF. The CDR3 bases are TGTGCCAGCAGCTCCGGACAGGGCAGGGATGAGCAGTTCTTC.

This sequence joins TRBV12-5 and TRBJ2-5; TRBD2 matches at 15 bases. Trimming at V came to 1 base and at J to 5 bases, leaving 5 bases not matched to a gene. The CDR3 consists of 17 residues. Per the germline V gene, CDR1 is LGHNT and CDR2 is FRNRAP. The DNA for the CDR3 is TGTGCTAGTGGTTTGGAAGGACTAGCGGGGGGGCCGGAGACCCAGTACTTC. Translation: CASGLEGLAGGPETQYF.

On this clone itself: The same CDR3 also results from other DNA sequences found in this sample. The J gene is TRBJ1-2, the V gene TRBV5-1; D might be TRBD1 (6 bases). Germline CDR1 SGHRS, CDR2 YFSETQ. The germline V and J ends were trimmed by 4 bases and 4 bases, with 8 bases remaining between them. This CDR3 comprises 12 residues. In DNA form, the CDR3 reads TGCGCCAGCAGCAAGGACAGCTATGGCTACACCTTC. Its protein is CASSKDSYGYTF.

CDR3: CASSPTSGGPYEQYF. CDR3 nucleotides: TGCGCCAGCAGCCCGACTAGCGGGGGACCCTACGAGCAGTACTTC. The rearrangement joins TRBV5-1 to TRBJ2-7, with TRBD2 matching 12 bases. Germline V gene lookup returns CDR1 SGHRS and CDR2 YFSETQ. This CDR3 comprises 15 residues. V lost 4 bases, J lost 2 bases, and 4 bases stayed unmatched.

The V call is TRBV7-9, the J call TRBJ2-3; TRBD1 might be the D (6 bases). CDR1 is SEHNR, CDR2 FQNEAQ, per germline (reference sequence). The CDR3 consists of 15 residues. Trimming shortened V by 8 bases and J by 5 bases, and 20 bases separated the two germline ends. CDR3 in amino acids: CASAEGGRGQDTQYF. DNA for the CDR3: TGTGCCAGCGCTGAAGGTGGCAGGGGCCAAGATACGCAGTATTTT.

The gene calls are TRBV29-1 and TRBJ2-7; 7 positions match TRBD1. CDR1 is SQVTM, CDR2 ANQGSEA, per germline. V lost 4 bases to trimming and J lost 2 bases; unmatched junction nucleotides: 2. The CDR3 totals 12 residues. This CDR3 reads CSVGGQTYEQYF. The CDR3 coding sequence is TGCAGCGTTGGGGGACAGACCTACGAGCAGTACTTC.

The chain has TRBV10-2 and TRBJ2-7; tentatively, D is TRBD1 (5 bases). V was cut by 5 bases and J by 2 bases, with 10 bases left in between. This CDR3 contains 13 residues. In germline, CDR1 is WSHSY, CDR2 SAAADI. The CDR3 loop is CASSKQGTYEQYF. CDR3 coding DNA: TGCGCCAGCAGTAAGCAGGGCACCTACGAGCAGTACTTC.

CDR3 DNA: TGTGCCAGCAGACGCGACAGGGAGTATGGCTACACCTTC. It yields the protein CASRRDREYGYTF. The V and J genes are TRBV7-9 and TRBJ1-2; 7 nucleotides agree with TRBD1. The V and J ends lost 6 bases and 5 bases, in that order; junction bases with no gene match: 6. Germline lookup yields CDR1 SEHNR and CDR2 FQNEAQ (reference sequence). The CDR3 is 13 amino acids.

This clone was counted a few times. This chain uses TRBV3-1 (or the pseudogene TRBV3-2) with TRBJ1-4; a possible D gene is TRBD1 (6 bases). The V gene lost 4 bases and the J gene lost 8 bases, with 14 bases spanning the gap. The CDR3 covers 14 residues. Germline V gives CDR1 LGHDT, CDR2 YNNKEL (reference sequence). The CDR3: CASSPFNRDEKLFF. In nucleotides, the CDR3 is TGTGCCAGCAGCCCGTTTAACAGGGACGAAAAACTGTTTTTT.

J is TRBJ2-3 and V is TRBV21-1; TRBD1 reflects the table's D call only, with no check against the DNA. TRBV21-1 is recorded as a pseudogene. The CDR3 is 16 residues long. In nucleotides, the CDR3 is TGTGCCAGCAGCTCCCCCAGGGGGAACACCACAGATACGCAGTATTTT. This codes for CASSSPRGNTTDTQYF.

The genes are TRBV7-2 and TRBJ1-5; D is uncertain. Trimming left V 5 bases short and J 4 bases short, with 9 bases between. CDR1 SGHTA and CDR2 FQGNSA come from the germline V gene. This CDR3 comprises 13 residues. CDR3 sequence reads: CASSPRGNQPQHF. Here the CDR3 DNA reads TGTGCCAGCAGCCCTCGCGGGAATCAGCCCCAGCATTTT.

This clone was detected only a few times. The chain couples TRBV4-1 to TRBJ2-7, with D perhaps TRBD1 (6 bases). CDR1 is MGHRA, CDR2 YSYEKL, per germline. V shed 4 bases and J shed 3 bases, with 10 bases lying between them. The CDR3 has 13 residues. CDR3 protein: CASSPLQGYEQYF. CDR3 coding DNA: TGCGCCAGCAGCCCGCTACAGGGCTACGAGCAGTACTTC.

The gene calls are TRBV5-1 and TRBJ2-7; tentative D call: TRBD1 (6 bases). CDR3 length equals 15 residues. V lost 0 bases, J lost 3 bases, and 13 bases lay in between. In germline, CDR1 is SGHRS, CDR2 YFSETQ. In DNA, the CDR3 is TGCGCCAGCAGCTTGGCCCAGGGGCGTCTCTACGAGCAGTACTTC. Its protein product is CASSLAQGRLYEQYF.

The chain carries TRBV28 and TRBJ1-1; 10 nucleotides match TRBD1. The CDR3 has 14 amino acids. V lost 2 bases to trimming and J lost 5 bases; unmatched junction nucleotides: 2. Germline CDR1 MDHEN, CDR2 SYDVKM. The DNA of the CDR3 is TGTGCCAGCAGTTTAAGGGACAGGGGAACTGAAGCTTTCTTT. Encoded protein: CASSLRDRGTEAFF.

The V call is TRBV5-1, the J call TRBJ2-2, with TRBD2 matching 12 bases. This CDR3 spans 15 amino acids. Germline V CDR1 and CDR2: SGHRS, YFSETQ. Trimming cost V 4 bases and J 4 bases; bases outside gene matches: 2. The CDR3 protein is CASSATSGGTGELFF. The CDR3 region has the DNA TGCGCCAGCAGCGCGACTAGCGGGGGCACCGGGGAGCTGTTTTTT.

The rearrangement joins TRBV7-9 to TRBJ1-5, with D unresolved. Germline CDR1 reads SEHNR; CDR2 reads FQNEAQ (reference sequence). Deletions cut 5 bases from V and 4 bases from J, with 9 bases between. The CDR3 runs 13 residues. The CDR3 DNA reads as TGTGCCAGCAGCGCCGAGGGAAATCAGCCCCAGCATTTT. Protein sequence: CASSAEGNQPQHF. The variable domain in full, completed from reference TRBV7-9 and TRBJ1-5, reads DTGVSQNPRHKITKRGQNVTFRCDPISEHNRLYWYRQTLGQGPEFLTYFQNEAQLEKSRLLSDRFSAERPKGSFSTLEIQRTEQGDSAMYLCASSAEGNQPQHFGDGTRLSIL.

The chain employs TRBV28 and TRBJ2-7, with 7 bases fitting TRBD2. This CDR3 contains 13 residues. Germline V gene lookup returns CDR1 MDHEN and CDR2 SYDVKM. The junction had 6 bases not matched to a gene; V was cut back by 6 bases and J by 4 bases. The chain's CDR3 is CASRGRARYEQYF. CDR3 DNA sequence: TGTGCCAGCAGGGGGAGGGCTCGGTACGAGCAGTACTTC.

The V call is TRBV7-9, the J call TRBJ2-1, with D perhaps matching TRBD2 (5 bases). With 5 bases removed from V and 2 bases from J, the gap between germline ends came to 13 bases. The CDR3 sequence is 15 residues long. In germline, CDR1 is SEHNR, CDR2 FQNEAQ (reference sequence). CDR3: CASSRTDSPYNEQFF. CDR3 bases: TGTGCCAGCAGCCGGACGGACTCCCCCTACAATGAGCAGTTCTTC.

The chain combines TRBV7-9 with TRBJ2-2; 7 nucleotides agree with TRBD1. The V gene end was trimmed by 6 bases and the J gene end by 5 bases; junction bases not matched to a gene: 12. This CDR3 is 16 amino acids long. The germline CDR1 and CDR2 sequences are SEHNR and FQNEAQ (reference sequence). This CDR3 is CASRDQVQGVTGELFF. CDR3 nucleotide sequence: TGTGCCAGCAGGGACCAGGTCCAGGGGGTTACCGGGGAGCTGTTTTTT.

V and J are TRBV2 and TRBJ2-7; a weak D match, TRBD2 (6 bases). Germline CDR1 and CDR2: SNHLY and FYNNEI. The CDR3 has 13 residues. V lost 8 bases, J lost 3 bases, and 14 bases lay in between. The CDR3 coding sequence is TGTGCCAGCTCGCGGGACGGGGGCTACGAGCAGTACTTC. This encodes CASSRDGGYEQYF.

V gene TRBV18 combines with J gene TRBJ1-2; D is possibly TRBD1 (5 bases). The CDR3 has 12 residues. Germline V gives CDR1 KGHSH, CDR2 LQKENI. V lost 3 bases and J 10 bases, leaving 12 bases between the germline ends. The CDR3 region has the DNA TGTGCCAGCTCACCCCAAGGGGCCTTCTACACCTTC. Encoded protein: CASSPQGAFYTF.